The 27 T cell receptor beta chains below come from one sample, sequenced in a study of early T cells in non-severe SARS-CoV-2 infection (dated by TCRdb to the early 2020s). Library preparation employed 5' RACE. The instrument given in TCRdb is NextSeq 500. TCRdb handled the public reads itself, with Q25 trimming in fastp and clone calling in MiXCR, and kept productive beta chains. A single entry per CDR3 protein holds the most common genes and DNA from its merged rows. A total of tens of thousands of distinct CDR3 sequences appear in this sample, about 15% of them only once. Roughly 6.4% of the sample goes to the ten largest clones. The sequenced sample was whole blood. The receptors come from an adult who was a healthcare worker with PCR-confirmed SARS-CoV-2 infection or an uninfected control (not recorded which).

The CDR3: CASSPGEGDSNQPQHF. The CDR3 bases are TGTGCCAGCTCACCGGGGGAGGGCGATAGCAATCAGCCCCAGCATTTT. The chain is built from TRBV18 and TRBJ1-5; weak D call: TRBD1 (5 bases). This CDR3 spans 16 amino acids. CDR1 is KGHSH, CDR2 LQKENI, per germline. The ends were cut back, 3 bases at V and 0 bases at J, with 12 bases in the middle.

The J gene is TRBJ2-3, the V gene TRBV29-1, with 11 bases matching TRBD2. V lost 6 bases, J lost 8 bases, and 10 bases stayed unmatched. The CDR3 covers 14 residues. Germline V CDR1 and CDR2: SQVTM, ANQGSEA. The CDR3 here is CSVDGLAGSGTQYF. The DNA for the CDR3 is TGCAGCGTGGATGGACTAGCGGGCTCCGGTACGCAGTATTTT.

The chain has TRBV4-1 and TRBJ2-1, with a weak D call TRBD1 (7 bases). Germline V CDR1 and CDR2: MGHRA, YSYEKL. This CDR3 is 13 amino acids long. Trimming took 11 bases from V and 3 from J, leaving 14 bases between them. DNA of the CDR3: TGCGCCGCTGGGGGGACAGTCTACAATGAGCAGTTCTTC. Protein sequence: CAAGGTVYNEQFF.

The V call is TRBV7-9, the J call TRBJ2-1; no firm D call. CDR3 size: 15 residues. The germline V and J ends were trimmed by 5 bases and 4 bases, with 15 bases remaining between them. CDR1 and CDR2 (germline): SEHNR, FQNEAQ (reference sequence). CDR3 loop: CASSISGSQYNEQFF. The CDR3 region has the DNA TGTGCCAGCAGCATCTCTGGGTCGCAGTACAATGAGCAGTTCTTC.

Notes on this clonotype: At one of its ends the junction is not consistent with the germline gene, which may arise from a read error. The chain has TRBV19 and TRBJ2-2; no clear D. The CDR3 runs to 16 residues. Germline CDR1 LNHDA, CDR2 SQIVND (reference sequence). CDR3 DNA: TGTGCCAGTAGTATAGTCCGTCCCGCGTCTACCGAGGAGCTGTTTTTT. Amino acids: CASSIVRPASTEELFF.

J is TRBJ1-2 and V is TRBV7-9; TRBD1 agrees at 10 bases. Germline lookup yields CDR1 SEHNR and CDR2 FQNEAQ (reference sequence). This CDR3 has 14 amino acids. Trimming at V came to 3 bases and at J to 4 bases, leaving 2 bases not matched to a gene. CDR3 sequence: CASSLGQGFYGYTF. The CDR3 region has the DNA TGTGCCAGCAGCTTGGGACAGGGGTTCTATGGCTACACCTTC.

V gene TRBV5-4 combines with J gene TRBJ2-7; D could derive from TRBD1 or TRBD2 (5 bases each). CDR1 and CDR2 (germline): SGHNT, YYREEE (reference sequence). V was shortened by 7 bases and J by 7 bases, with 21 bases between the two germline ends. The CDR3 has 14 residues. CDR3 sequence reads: CASSPPHRGQEQYF. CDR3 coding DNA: TGTGCCAGCTCACCTCCTCACCGGGGCCAAGAGCAGTACTTC.

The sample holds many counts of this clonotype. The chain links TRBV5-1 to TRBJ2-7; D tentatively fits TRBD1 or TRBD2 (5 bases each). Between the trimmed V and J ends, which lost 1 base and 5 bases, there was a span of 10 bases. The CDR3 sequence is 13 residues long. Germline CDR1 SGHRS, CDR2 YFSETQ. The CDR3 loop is CASSLIVGDEQYF. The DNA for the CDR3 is TGCGCCAGCAGCTTGATTGTGGGGGACGAGCAGTACTTC. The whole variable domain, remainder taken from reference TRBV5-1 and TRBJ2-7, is KAGVTQTPRYLIKTRGQQVTLSCSPISGHRSVSWYQQTPGQGLQFLFEYFSETQRNKGNFPGRFSGRQFSNSRSEMNVSTLELGDSALYLCASSLIVGDEQYFGPGTRLTVT.

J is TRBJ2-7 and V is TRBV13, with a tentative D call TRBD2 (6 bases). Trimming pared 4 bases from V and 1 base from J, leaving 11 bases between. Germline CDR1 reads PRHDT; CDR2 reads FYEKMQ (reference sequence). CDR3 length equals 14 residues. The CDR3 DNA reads TGTGCCAGCAGCTATTATAGCGGTTCCTACGAGCAGTACTTC. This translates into CASSYYSGSYEQYF.

The CDR3 here is CASSLRDRGLGEKLFF. CDR3 DNA sequence: TGTGCCAGCAGCTTAAGGGACAGGGGGTTAGGTGAAAAACTGTTTTTT. J is TRBJ1-4 and V is TRBV7-6, with TRBD1 matching over 11 bases. This CDR3 has 16 residues. Germline CDR1 is SGHVS and CDR2 is FNYEAQ. The V and J ends lost 2 bases and 7 bases, in that order; junction bases with no gene match: 6. The whole variable domain, remainder taken from reference TRBV7-6 and TRBJ1-4, is GAGVSQSPRYKVTKRGQDVALRCDPISGHVSLYWYRQALGQGPEFLTYFNYEAQQDKSGLPNDRFSAERPEGSISTLTIQRTEQRDSAMYRCASSLRDRGLGEKLFFGSGTQLSVL.

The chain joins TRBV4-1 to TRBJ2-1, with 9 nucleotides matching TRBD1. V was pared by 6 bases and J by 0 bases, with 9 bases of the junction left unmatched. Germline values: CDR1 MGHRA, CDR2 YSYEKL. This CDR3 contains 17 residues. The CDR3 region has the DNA TGCGCCAGCAGACCTACAGGGGGCTTCGCCTCCTACAATGAGCAGTTCTTC. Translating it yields CASRPTGGFASYNEQFF.

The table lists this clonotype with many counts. CDR3 residues: CASSQDFGSEQFF. CDR3 coding DNA: TGCGCCAGCAGCCAAGACTTCGGGAGTGAGCAGTTCTTC. The rearrangement uses TRBV4-1 and TRBJ2-1; D may be TRBD2 (6 bases). The CDR3 runs to 13 residues. Germline assignment: CDR1 MGHRA and CDR2 YSYEKL. V lost 0 bases and J lost 9, with 9 bases in between.

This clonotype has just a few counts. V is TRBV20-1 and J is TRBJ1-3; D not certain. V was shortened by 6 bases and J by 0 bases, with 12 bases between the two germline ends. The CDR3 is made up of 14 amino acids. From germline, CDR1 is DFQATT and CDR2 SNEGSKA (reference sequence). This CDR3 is CSAKGSASGNTIYF. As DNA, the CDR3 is TGCAGTGCAAAGGGATCGGCCTCTGGAAACACCATATATTTT.

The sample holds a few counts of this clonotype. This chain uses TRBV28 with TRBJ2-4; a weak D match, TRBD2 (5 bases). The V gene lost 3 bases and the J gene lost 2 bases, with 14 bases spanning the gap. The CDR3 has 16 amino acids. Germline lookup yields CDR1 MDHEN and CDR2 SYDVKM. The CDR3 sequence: CASSFSRAVTKNIQYF. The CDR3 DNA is TGTGCCAGCAGTTTTTCTCGAGCGGTGACCAAAAACATTCAGTACTTC.

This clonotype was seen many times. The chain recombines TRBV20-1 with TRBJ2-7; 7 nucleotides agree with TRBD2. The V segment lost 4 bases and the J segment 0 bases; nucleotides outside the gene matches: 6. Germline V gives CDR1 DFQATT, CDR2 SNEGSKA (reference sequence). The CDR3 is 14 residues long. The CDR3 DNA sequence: TGCAGTGCTACTAGCGGACTCCCCTCCTACGAGCAGTACTTC. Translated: CSATSGLPSYEQYF.

CDR3 sequence: CASTGGGGVKNIQYF. The CDR3 DNA reads TGTGCCAGCACGGGAGGAGGGGGCGTAAAAAACATTCAGTACTTC. V and J are TRBV7-2 and TRBJ2-4; D is possibly TRBD1 or TRBD2 (7 bases each). Germline assignment: CDR1 SGHTA and CDR2 FQGNSA. V lost 7 bases and J lost 4, with 17 bases in between. The CDR3 loop spans 15 amino acids.

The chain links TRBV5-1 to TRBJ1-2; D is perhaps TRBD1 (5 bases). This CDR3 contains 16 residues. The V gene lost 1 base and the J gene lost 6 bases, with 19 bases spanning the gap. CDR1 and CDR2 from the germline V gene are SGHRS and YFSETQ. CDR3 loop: CASSLSWDPRLDGYTF. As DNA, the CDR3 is TGCGCCAGCAGCTTGTCTTGGGACCCCCGACTAGATGGCTACACCTTC.

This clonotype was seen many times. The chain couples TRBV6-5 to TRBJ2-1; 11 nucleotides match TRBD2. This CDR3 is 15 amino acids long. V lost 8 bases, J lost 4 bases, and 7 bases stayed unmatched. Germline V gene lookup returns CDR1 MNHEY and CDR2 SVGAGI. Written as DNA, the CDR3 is TGTGCCAGCTGGACTGGGACTAGCGGTTACAATGAGCAGTTCTTC. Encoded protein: CASWTGTSGYNEQFF.

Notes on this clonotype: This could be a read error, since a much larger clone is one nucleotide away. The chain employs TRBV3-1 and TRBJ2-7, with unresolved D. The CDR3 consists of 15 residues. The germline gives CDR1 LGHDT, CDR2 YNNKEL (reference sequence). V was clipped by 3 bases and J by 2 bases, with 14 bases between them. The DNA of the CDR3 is TGTGCCAGCAGCCATCCGGGCATGGGTCCCTACGAGCAGTACTTC. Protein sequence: CASSHPGMGPYEQYF.

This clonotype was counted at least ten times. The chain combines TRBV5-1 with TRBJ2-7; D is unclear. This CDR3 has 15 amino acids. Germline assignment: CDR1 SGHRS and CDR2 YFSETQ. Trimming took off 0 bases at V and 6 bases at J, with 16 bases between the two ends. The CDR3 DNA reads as TGCGCCAGCAGCTTGGACTGGGGAAGGCGTACCGAGCAGTACTTC. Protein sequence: CASSLDWGRRTEQYF.

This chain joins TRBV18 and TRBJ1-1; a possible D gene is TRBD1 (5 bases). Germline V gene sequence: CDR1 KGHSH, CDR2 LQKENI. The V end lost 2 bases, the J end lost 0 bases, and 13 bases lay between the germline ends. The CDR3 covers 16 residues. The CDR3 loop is CASSPILADMNTEAFF. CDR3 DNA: TGTGCCAGCTCACCAATCCTAGCGGACATGAACACTGAAGCTTTCTTT.

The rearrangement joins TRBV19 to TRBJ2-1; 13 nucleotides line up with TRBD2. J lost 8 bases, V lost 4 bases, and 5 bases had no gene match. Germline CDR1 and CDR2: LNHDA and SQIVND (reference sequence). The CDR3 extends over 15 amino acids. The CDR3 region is CASSTTSGRYHEQFF. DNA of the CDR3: TGTGCCAGTAGTACGACTAGCGGGAGGTACCATGAGCAGTTCTTC.

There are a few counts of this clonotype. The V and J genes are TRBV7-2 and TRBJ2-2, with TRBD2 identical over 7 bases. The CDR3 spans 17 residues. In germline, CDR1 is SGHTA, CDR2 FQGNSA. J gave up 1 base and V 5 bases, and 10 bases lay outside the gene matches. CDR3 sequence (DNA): TGTGCCAGCAGCCCACGGCGGCTAGCGGTGAACACCGGGGAGCTGTTTTTT. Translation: CASSPRRLAVNTGELFF.

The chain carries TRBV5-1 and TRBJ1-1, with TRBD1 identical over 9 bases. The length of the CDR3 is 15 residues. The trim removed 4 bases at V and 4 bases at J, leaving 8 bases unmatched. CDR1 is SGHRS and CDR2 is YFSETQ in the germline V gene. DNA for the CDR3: TGCGCCAGCAGCGTACAGGGGGCTCGAAGCACTGAAGCTTTCTTT. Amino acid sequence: CASSVQGARSTEAFF. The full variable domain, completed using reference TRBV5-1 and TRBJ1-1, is KAGVTQTPRYLIKTRGQQVTLSCSPISGHRSVSWYQQTPGQGLQFLFEYFSETQRNKGNFPGRFSGRQFSNSRSEMNVSTLELGDSALYLCASSVQGARSTEAFFGQGTRLTVV.

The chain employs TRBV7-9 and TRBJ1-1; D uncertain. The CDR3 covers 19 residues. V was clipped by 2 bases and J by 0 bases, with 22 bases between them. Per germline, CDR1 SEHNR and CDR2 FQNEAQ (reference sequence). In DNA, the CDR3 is TGTGCCAGCAGCTTACGTCCACGAAGTGAACACAGTTTGAACACTGAAGCTTTCTTT. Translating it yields CASSLRPRSEHSLNTEAFF.

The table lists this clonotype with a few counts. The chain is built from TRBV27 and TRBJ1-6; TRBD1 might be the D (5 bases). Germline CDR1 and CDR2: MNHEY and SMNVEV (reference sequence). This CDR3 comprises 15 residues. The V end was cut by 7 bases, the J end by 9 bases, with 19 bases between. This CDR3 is CASTPDRGSGSPLHF. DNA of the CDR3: TGTGCCAGCACTCCGGATCGGGGGTCAGGTTCACCCCTCCACTTT.

The CDR3 spells CASSLLAGANTGELFF. CDR3 nucleotide sequence: TGTGCCAGCAGTCTGCTAGCGGGAGCGAACACCGGGGAGCTGTTTTTT. The chain recombines TRBV27 with TRBJ2-2; 10 bases agree with TRBD2. Germline V CDR1 and CDR2: MNHEY, SMNVEV (reference sequence). The CDR3 is 16 residues long. V lost 5 bases, J lost 0 bases, and 3 bases stayed unmatched.